The 9 T cell receptor beta chains given below trace back to one sample, sequenced in a study of T-cell memory formation after mild COVID-19. One entry per CDR3 protein, called by TCRdb with MiXCR from the 5' RACE reads. The sample records 550,000 to 600,000 distinct CDR3 sequences, roughly 17% being singletons. The sequenced sample consisted of PBMCs or a T cell subset sorted from them (not recorded which). The receptors stem from an adult woman who had mild COVID-19 (a few samples of this study predate the infection). Cell type and time point are not known.

This chain links TRBV9 with TRBJ2-1, with no clear D. V lost 0 bases to trimming and J lost 13 bases, with 11 bases between them. The CDR3 totals 12 residues. Germline V gene sequence: CDR1 SGDLS, CDR2 YYNGEE. The chain's CDR3 is CASSVGDLKQFF. The CDR3 nucleotides are TGTGCCAGCAGCGTAGGAGACCTAAAACAGTTCTTC.

A few counts support this clonotype. The chain recombines TRBV7-7 with TRBJ2-5, with 9 bases aligning to TRBD1. Unmatched junction bases numbered 18, after V lost 5 bases and J lost 5 bases. This CDR3 contains 18 residues. Germline CDR1 and CDR2: SSHAT and FNYEAQ (reference sequence). CDR3 region: CASSPRRAQQGALETQYF. The CDR3 DNA follows: TGTGCCAGCAGCCCCCGGCGGGCCCAACAGGGGGCTTTGGAGACCCAGTACTTC.

This clonotype was observed at least ten times. The chain carries TRBV9 and TRBJ2-1; 9 positions agree with TRBD1. With V trimmed by 0 bases and J by 7 bases, 5 bases remained unmatched. CDR1 SGDLS and CDR2 YYNGEE come from the germline V gene. This CDR3 region has 15 residues. The CDR3 DNA sequence: TGTGCCAGCAGCGTAGATGGACAGGGGAGGAATGAGCAGTTCTTC. Protein: CASSVDGQGRNEQFF.

This chain connects TRBV13 to TRBJ1-5; D uncertain. Trimming left V 2 bases short and J 4 bases short, with 9 bases between. This CDR3 contains 14 residues. CDR1 and CDR2 (germline): PRHDT, FYEKMQ (reference sequence). The DNA of the CDR3 is TGTGCCAGCAGCTTATTCGGAAAAAATCAGCCCCAGCATTTT. Translated, it gives CASSLFGKNQPQHF.

This clonotype was found a few times. The chain employs TRBV4-2 and TRBJ2-1; D is undetermined. Germline-derived CDR1 and CDR2 are LGHNA and YNFKEQ. Trimming took 1 base from V and 7 from J, leaving 11 bases between them. The CDR3 runs to 14 residues. This chain's CDR3 is CASSQGENGNEQFF. CDR3 nucleotides: TGTGCCAGCAGCCAAGGCGAGAATGGGAATGAGCAGTTCTTC.

This clonotype was counted a few times. The V and J genes are TRBV5-1 and TRBJ2-7; the match to TRBD1 covers 12 bases. Per germline, CDR1 SGHRS and CDR2 YFSETQ. The junction had 7 bases not matched to a gene; V was cut back by 4 bases and J by 5 bases. There are 15 residues in the CDR3. The CDR3 DNA is TGCGCCAGCAGCGCCGGGACAGGGGGCAGGGACGAGCAGTACTTC. Translated: CASSAGTGGRDEQYF.

The chain combines TRBV30 with TRBJ1-6, with unresolved D. Germline V gene lookup returns CDR1 GTSNPN and CDR2 SVGIG (reference sequence). Between the trimmed V and J ends, which lost 3 bases and 7 bases, there was a span of 16 bases. This CDR3 has 15 residues. The DNA of the CDR3 is TGTGCCTGGAGCTTGCTGGGGAGCCTAAATTCACCCCTCCACTTT. Amino acid sequence: CAWSLLGSLNSPLHF.

The chain has TRBV24-1 and TRBJ2-1; tentative D call: TRBD2 (6 bases). The length of the CDR3 is 13 residues. Germline lookup yields CDR1 KGHDR and CDR2 SFDVKD. V was clipped by 4 bases and J by 7 bases, with 10 bases between them. This chain's CDR3 is CATSDYRGNEQFF. The CDR3 coding sequence is TGTGCCACCAGTGACTATCGGGGGAATGAGCAGTTCTTC.

The chain employs TRBV5-1 and TRBJ2-3; D might be TRBD1 or TRBD2, each matching 6 bases. The V gene lost 2 bases and the J gene lost 3 bases, with 10 bases spanning the gap. The CDR3 consists of 14 residues. CDR1 is SGHRS and CDR2 is YFSETQ in the germline V gene. The CDR3 here is CASSFRGVTDTQYF. CDR3 DNA sequence: TGCGCCAGCAGCTTTAGGGGGGTTACAGATACGCAGTATTTT.